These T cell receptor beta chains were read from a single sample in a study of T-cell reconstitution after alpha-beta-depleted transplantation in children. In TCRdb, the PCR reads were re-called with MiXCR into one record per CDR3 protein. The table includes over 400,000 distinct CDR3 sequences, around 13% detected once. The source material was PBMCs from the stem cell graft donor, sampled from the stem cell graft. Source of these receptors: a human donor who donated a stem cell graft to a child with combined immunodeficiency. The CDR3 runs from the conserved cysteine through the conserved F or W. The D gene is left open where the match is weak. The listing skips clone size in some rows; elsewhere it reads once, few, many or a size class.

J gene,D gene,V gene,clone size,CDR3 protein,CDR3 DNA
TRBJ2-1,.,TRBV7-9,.,CASSFTRSYNEQFF,TGTGCCAGCAGCTTCACGCGTTCCTACAATGAGCAGTTCTTC
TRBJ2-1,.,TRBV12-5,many,CASGLVGGGEQFF,TGTGCTAGTGGTTTGGTAGGGGGAGGCGAGCAGTTCTTC
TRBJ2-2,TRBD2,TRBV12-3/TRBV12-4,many,CASSLGLAGDTGELFF,TGTGCCAGCAGTTTGGGACTAGCGGGAGACACCGGGGAGCTGTTTTTT
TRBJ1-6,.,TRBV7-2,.,CASSQRKSENSPLHF,TGTGCCAGCAGCCAGAGGAAGTCAGAGAATTCACCCCTCCACTTT
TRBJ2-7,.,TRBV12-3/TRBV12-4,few,CASSLTSGEQYF,TGTGCCAGCAGTCTTACCTCAGGCGAGCAGTACTTC
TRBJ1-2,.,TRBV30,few,CAWSLDSWEYGYTF,TGTGCCTGGAGTCTGGACAGTTGGGAGTATGGCTACACCTTC
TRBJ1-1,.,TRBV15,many,CATGRDVNTEAFF,TGTGCCACCGGTAGGGACGTGAACACTGAAGCTTTCTTT
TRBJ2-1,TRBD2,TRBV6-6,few,CASSYSPGLSF,TGTGCCAGCAGTTACTCACCGGGACTATCCTTC
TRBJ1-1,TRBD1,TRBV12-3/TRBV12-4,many,CASSAPGQPKIGMNTEAFF,TGTGCCAGCAGTGCTCCGGGACAGCCAAAAATTGGGATGAACACTGAAGCTTTCTTT
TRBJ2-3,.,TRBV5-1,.,CASIRYGAPDTRYF,TGCGCCAGCATAAGGTACGGTGCGCCAGATACGCGGTATTTT
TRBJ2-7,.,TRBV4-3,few,CASRGPDTDEQYF,TGCGCCAGCAGGGGTCCGGACACCGACGAGCAGTACTTC
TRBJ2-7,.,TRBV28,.,CASSLVLPYEQYF,TGTGCCAGCAGTTTGGTCCTTCCTTACGAGCAGTACTTC